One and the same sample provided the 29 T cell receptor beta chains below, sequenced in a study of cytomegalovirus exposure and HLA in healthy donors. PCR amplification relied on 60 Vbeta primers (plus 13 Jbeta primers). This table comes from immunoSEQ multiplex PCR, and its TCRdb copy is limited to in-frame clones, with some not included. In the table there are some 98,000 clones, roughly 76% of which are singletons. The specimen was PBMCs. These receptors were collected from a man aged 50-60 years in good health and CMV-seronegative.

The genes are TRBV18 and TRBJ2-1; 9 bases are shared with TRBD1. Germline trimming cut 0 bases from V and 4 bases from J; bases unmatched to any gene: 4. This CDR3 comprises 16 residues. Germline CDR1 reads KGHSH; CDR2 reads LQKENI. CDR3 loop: CASSPPWGQGYNEQFF. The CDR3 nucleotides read TGTGCCAGCTCACCACCGTGGGGACAGGGATACAATGAGCAGTTCTTC.

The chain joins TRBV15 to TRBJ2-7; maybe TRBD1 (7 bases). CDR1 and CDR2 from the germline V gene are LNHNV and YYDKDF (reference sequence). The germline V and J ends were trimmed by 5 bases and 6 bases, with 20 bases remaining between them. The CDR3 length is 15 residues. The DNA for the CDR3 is TGTGCCACCAGCGGACACAGGGGAGGAGGAGTCGAGCAGTACTTC. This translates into CATSGHRGGGVEQYF.

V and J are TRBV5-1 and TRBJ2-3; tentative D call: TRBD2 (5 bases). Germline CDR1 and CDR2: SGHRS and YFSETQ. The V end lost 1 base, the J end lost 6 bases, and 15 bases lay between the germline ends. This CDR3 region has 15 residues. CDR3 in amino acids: CASSLTPGLADTQYF. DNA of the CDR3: TGCGCCAGCAGCTTGACTCCGGGGTTAGCCGATACGCAGTATTTT.

The CDR3 DNA is TGTGCCAGCAGCTTAACCTGGGACAGATCGAACACCGGGGAGCTGTTTTTT. Translating it yields CASSLTWDRSNTGELFF. The chain carries TRBV5-4 and TRBJ2-2, with TRBD1 identical over 7 bases. The germline V gene encodes CDR1 SGHNT and CDR2 YYREEE (reference sequence). Losses at the gene ends were 2 bases for V and 0 bases for J; bases not matched to a gene: 7. There are 17 residues in the CDR3.

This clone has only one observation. DNA of the CDR3: TGTGCCAGCAGCTATTCGACAGGGGGCTCTGAAGCTTTCTTT. It encodes CASSYSTGGSEAFF. The rearrangement joins TRBV14 to TRBJ1-1; TRBD1 agrees at 10 bases. V shed 5 bases and J 6 bases; nucleotides not matched to a gene: 6. Per the germline V gene, CDR1 is SGHDN and CDR2 is FVKESK. The CDR3 loop spans 14 amino acids.

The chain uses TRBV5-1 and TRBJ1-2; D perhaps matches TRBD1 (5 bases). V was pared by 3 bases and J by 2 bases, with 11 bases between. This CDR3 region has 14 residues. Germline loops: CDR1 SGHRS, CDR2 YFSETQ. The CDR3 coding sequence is TGCGCCAGCAGCTCGGCCGACAGAAACTATGGCTACACCTTC. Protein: CASSSADRNYGYTF.

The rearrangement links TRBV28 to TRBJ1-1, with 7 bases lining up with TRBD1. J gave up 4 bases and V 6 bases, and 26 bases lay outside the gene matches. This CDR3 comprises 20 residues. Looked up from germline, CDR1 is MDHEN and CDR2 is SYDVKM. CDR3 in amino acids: CASSPEAVYRDRGPSTEAFF. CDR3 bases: TGTGCCAGCAGCCCCGAGGCGGTTTACCGGGACAGAGGGCCGAGCACTGAAGCTTTCTTT.

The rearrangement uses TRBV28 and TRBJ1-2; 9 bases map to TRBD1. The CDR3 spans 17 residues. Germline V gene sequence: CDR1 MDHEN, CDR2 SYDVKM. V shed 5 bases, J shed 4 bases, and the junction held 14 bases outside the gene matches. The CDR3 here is CASSPRGQGRWTYGYTF. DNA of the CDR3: TGTGCCAGCAGTCCTCGGGGACAGGGACGGTGGACCTATGGCTACACCTTC.

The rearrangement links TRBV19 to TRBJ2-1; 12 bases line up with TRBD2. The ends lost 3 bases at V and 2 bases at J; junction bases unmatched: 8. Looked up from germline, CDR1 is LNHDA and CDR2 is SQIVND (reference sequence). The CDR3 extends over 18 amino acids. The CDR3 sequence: CASSIRLAGGPPYNEQFF. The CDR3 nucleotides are TGTGCCAGTAGTATCCGGCTAGCGGGAGGGCCGCCCTACAATGAGCAGTTCTTC.

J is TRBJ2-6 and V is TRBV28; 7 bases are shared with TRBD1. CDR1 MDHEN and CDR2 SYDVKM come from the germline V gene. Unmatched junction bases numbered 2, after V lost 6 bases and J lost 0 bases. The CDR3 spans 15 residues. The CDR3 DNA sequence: TGTGCCAGCAGAGCAGGGGGCTCTGGGGCCAACGTCCTGACTTTC. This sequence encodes CASRAGGSGANVLTF.

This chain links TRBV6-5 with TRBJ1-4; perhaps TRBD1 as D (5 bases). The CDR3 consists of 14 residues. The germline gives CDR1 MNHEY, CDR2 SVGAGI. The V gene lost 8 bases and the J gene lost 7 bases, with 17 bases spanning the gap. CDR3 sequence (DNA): TGTGCCAGCGCCACCGGGGGTCGGAGTGAAAAACTGTTTTTT. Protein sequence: CASATGGRSEKLFF.

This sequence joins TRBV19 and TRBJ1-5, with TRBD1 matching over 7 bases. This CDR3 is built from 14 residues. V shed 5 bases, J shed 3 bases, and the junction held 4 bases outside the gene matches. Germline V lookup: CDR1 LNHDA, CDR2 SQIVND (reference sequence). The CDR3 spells CASSPGQVNQPQHF. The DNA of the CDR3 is TGTGCCAGTAGTCCTGGACAGGTCAATCAGCCCCAGCATTTT.

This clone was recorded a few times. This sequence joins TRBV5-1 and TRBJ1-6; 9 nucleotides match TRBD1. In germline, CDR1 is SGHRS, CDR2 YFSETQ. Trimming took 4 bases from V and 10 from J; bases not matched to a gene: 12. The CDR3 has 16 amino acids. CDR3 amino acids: CASSPGPDRGNSPLHF. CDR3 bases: TGCGCCAGCAGCCCTGGCCCGGACAGGGGAAACTCACCCCTCCACTTT.

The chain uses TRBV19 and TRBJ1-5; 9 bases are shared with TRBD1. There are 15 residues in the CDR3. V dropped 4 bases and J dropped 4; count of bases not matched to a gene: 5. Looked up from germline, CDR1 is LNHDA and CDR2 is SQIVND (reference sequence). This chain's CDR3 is CASSTPDRGNQPQHF. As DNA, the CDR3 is TGTGCCAGTAGTACACCGGACAGGGGAAATCAGCCCCAGCATTTT. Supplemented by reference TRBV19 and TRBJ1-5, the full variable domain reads DGGITQSPKYLFRKEGQNVTLSCEQNLNHDAMYWYRQDPGQGLRLIYYSQIVNDFQKGDIAEGYSVSREKKESFPLTVTSAQKNPTAFYLCASSTPDRGNQPQHFGDGTRLSIL.

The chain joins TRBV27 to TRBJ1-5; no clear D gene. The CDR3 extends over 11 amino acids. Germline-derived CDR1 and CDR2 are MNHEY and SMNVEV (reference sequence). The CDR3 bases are TGTGGAGGGAGAGGCAATCAGCCCCAGCATTTT. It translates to CGGRGNQPQHF.

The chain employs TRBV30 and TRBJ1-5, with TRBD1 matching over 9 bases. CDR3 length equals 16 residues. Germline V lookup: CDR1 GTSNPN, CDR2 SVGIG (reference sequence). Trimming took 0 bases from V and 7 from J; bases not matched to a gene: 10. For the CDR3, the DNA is TGTGCCTGGAGTGTACCAACTGGGACAGGGAGACAGCCCCAGCATTTT. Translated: CAWSVPTGTGRQPQHF. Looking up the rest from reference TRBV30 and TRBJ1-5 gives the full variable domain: SQTIHQWPATLVQPVGSPLSLECTVEGTSNPNLYWYRQAAGRGLQLLFYSVGIGQISSEVPQNLSASRPQDRQFILSSKKLLLSDSGFYLCAWSVPTGTGRQPQHFGDGTRLSIL.

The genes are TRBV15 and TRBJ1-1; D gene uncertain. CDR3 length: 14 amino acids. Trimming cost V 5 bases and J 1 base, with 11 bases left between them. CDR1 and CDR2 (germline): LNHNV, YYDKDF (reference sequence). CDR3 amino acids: CATSERSTNTEAFF. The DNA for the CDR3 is TGTGCCACCAGCGAGCGGTCGACGAACACTGAAGCTTTCTTT.

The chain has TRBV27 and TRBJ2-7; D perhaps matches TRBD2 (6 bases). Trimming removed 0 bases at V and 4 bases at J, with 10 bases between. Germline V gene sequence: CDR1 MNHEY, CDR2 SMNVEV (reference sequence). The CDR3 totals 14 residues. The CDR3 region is CASSLSSGGYEQYF. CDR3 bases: TGTGCCAGCAGTTTATCTAGCGGCGGGTACGAGCAGTACTTC.

CDR3 in amino acids: CAISEPLLDNRERETQYF. CDR3 nucleotide sequence: TGTGCCATCAGTGAGCCGCTCCTGGACAACAGGGAAAGAGAGACCCAGTACTTC. The chain uses TRBV10-3 and TRBJ2-5; D is perhaps TRBD1 (6 bases). The CDR3 runs 18 residues. V was cut by 2 bases and J by 4 bases, with 23 bases left in between. The V gene's germline CDR1 is ENHRY and CDR2 SYGVKD.

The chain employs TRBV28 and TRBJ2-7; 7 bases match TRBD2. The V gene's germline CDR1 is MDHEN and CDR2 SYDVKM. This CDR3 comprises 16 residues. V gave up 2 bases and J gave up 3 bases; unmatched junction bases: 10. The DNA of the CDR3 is TGTGCCAGCAGTTTAGGGGTGGCGGGGGAACACTACGAGCAGTACTTC. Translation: CASSLGVAGEHYEQYF.

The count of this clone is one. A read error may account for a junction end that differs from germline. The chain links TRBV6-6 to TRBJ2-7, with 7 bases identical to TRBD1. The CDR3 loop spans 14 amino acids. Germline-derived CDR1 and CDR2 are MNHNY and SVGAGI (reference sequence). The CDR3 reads CAGSYLTGFDEQYF. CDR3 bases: TGTGCCGGCAGTTACTTGACAGGGTTCGACGAGCAGTACTTC.

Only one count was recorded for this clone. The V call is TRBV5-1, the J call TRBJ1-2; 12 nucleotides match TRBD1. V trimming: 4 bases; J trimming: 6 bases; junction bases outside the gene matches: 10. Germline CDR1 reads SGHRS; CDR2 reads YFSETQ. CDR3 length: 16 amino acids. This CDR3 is CASSPGQGAMVDGYTF. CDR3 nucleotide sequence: TGCGCCAGCAGCCCGGGACAGGGGGCAATGGTTGATGGCTACACCTTC. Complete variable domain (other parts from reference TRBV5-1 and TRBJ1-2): KAGVTQTPRYLIKTRGQQVTLSCSPISGHRSVSWYQQTPGQGLQFLFEYFSETQRNKGNFPGRFSGRQFSNSRSEMNVSTLELGDSALYLCASSPGQGAMVDGYTFGSGTRLTVV.

CDR3: CASSLRGGEYGYTF. CDR3 nucleotide sequence: TGTGCCAGCAGCTTGCGAGGGGGCGAATATGGCTACACCTTC. The chain joins TRBV5-6 to TRBJ1-2, with 7 bases lining up with TRBD1. This CDR3 is built from 14 residues. Germline values: CDR1 SGHDT, CDR2 YYEEEE. J was trimmed by 5 bases and V by 1 base; bases with no gene match: 5.

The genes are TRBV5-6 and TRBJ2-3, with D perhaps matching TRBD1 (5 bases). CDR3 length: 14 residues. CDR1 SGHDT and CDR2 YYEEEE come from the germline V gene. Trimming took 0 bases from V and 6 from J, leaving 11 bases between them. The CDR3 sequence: CASSLAGFGDTQYF. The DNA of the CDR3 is TGTGCCAGCAGCTTGGCAGGGTTTGGGGATACGCAGTATTTT.

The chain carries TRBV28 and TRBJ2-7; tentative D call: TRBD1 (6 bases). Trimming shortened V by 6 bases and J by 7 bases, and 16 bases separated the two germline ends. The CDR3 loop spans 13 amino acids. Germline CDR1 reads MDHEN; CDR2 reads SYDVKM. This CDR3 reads CASSPPDRWEQYF. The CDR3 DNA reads TGTGCCAGCAGCCCACCCGACAGGTGGGAGCAGTACTTC.

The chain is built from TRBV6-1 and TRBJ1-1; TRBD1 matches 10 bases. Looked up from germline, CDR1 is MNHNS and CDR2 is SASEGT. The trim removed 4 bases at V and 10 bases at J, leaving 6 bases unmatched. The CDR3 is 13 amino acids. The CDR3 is CASSARQGAGAFF. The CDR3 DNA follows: TGTGCCAGCAGTGCCCGACAGGGGGCCGGAGCTTTCTTT.

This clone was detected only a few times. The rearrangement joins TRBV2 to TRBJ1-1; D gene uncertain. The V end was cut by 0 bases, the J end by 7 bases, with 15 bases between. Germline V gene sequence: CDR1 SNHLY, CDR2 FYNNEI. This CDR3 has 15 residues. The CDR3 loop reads CASSEALLLNSEAFF. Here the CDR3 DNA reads TGTGCCAGCAGTGAAGCGCTTCTCTTGAATAGTGAAGCTTTCTTT.

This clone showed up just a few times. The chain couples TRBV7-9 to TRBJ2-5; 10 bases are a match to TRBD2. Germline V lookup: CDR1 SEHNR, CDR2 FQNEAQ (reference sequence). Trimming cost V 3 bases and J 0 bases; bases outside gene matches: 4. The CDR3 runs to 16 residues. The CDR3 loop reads CASSLALAGDQETQYF. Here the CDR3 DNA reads TGTGCCAGCAGCTTGGCTCTAGCGGGGGACCAAGAGACCCAGTACTTC.

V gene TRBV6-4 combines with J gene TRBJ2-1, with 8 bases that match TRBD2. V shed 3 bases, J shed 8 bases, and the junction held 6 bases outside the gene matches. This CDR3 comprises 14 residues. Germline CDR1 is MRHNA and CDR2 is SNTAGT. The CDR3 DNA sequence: TGTGCCAGCAGTGAGGGACTAGAGGGGGATGAGCAGTTCTTC. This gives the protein CASSEGLEGDEQFF.